Listed here are 23 T cell receptor beta chains from one sample, sequenced in a study of blood T cell repertoires in COVID-19. Assay used: immunoSEQ multiplex PCR; TCRdb lists only in-frame clones, some missing. The table records some 250,000 clones, 70% to 85% of them present only once. The specimen was peripheral blood. Receptors were obtained from a woman over 75 with acute or convalescent COVID-19.

This clone was counted once. V is TRBV6-5 and J is TRBJ1-3; no definite D call. Trimming took 0 bases from V and 0 from J, leaving 9 bases between them. CDR1 MNHEY and CDR2 SVGAGI come from the germline V gene. The CDR3 loop spans 16 amino acids. CDR3 amino acids: CASSYSRADSGNTIYF. As DNA, the CDR3 is TGTGCCAGCAGTTACTCGAGGGCCGACTCTGGAAACACCATATATTTT.

This sequence joins TRBV11-3 and TRBJ2-1; 7 bases map to TRBD1. The CDR3 consists of 16 residues. CDR1 and CDR2 (germline): SGHNT, YENEEA. V shed 5 bases, J shed 7 bases, and the junction held 14 bases outside the gene matches. CDR3 DNA sequence: TGTGCCAGCAGCCTTACCCTGACAGGGTCGGGGAATGAGCAGTTCTTC. It codes for CASSLTLTGSGNEQFF.

This chain connects TRBV19 to TRBJ1-1; possibly TRBD1 for D (5 bases). The germline V and J ends were trimmed by 7 bases and 11 bases, with 17 bases remaining between them. This CDR3 is built from 12 residues. The germline V gene encodes CDR1 LNHDA and CDR2 SQIVND (reference sequence). The CDR3 reads CASMAPGGVAFF. In DNA form, the CDR3 reads TGTGCCAGTATGGCGCCGGGGGGGGTTGCTTTCTTT. Full variable domain (remainder filled in from reference TRBV19 and TRBJ1-1): DGGITQSPKYLFRKEGQNVTLSCEQNLNHDAMYWYRQDPGQGLRLIYYSQIVNDFQKGDIAEGYSVSREKKESFPLTVTSAQKNPTAFYLCASMAPGGVAFFGQGTRLTVV.

The CDR3 DNA is TGTGCCAGCAGTCCCCCTGCGCCAGGGTCCTCACACACAGATACGCAGTATTTT. Translated, it gives CASSPPAPGSSHTDTQYF. The genes are TRBV28 and TRBJ2-3, with a possible D match to TRBD1 (5 bases). The CDR3 spans 18 residues. V lost 5 bases and J lost 2, with 23 bases in between. Germline CDR1 is MDHEN and CDR2 is SYDVKM. The whole variable domain, filled in from reference TRBV28 and TRBJ2-3, reads DVKVTQSSRYLVKRTGEKVFLECVQDMDHENMFWYRQDPGLGLRLIYFSYDVKMKEKGDIPEGYSVSREKKERFSLILESASTNQTSMYLCASSPPAPGSSHTDTQYFGPGTRLTVL.

The J gene is TRBJ1-3, the V gene TRBV7-9; D is ambiguous. The germline V gene has CDR1 SEHNR and CDR2 FQNEAQ (reference sequence). V was shortened by 5 bases and J by 0 bases, with 11 bases between the two germline ends. This CDR3 region has 15 residues. The CDR3 reads CASSPEESSGNTIYF. CDR3 in DNA: TGTGCCAGCAGCCCGGAGGAGAGCTCTGGAAACACCATATATTTT.

V gene TRBV19 combines with J gene TRBJ2-3, with 12 positions matching TRBD2. Germline V CDR1 and CDR2: LNHDA, SQIVND (reference sequence). CDR3 length: 15 residues. The V and J ends lost 4 bases and 2 bases, in that order; junction bases with no gene match: 1. CDR3 coding DNA: TGTGCCAGTAGTAGACTAGCGGGGGTCACAGATACGCAGTATTTT. It is translated as CASSRLAGVTDTQYF.

V and J are TRBV2 and TRBJ2-5; D not certain. Germline V gives CDR1 SNHLY, CDR2 FYNNEI. CDR3 length equals 14 residues. Trimming stripped 5 bases from V and 5 bases from J, with 15 bases between. This CDR3 reads CASSSESALETQYF. In DNA form, the CDR3 reads TGTGCCAGCAGTTCTGAGTCCGCTCTGGAGACCCAGTACTTC.

This chain connects TRBV10-3 to TRBJ1-2; D unresolved. CDR1 and CDR2 (germline): ENHRY, SYGVKD. Trimming cost V 0 bases and J 5 bases, with 13 bases left between them. This CDR3 contains 15 residues. The CDR3 DNA reads as TGTGCCATCAGTGAGTCCCCAAGTCCGGGTTATGGCTACACCTTC. Protein: CAISESPSPGYGYTF.

The chain carries TRBV28 and TRBJ1-2; D gene ambiguous. CDR3 length equals 13 residues. CDR1 is MDHEN and CDR2 is SYDVKM in the germline V gene. Trimming took off 1 base at V and 8 bases at J, with 11 bases between the two ends. The CDR3 region has the DNA TGTGCCAGCAGTTTATATGGCCCCTTCGGCTACACCTTC. This sequence encodes CASSLYGPFGYTF.

This clone occurred once. This chain joins TRBV5-4 and TRBJ2-5; TRBD2 aligns across 13 bases. The CDR3 consists of 18 residues. The V gene end was trimmed by 3 bases and the J gene end by 4 bases; junction bases not matched to a gene: 12. CDR1 and CDR2 from the germline V gene are SGHNT and YYREEE (reference sequence). The CDR3 DNA sequence: TGTGCCAGCAGCTCCGGACTAGCGGGGGCCACCCGTCGAGAGACCCAGTACTTC. This codes for CASSSGLAGATRRETQYF.

The V gene is TRBV28, the J gene TRBJ1-6, with 8 bases identical to TRBD1. The CDR3 length is 15 residues. CDR1 is MDHEN, CDR2 SYDVKM, per germline. J lost 9 bases, V lost 4 bases, and 8 bases had no gene match. CDR3 protein: CASSSGTGVGSPLHF. The CDR3 DNA is TGTGCCAGCAGTTCTGGGACAGGAGTAGGTTCACCCCTCCACTTT.

This clone was seen just once. The J gene is TRBJ2-7, the V gene TRBV2; TRBD1 agrees at 7 bases. Germline V gives CDR1 SNHLY, CDR2 FYNNEI. With V trimmed by 6 bases and J by 3 bases, 5 bases remained unmatched. This CDR3 comprises 13 residues. The CDR3 DNA reads TGTGCCAGCAGGGGGACAGTCTACTACGAGCAGTACTTC. Its translation: CASRGTVYYEQYF.

The rearrangement joins TRBV19 to TRBJ2-5; 12 nucleotides agree with TRBD2. The CDR3 sequence is 15 residues long. Germline CDR1 is LNHDA and CDR2 is SQIVND (reference sequence). V was pared by 6 bases and J by 3 bases, with 5 bases of the junction left unmatched. CDR3 sequence reads: CASSRLAGGKETQYF. CDR3 sequence (DNA): TGTGCCAGTAGCAGGCTAGCGGGGGGGAAAGAGACCCAGTACTTC.

V and J are TRBV3-1 (or the pseudogene TRBV3-2) and TRBJ1-1, with 7 bases identical to TRBD1. In germline, CDR1 is LGHDT, CDR2 YNNKEL (reference sequence). The length of the CDR3 is 16 residues. Unmatched junction bases numbered 13, after V lost 6 bases and J lost 3 bases. CDR3 region: CASSREPQGRYTEAFF. Written as DNA, the CDR3 is TGTGCCAGCAGTCGAGAGCCACAGGGGCGTTACACTGAAGCTTTCTTT.

The chain uses TRBV29-1 and TRBJ2-3; 9 positions agree with TRBD2. Per the germline V gene, CDR1 is SQVTM and CDR2 is ANQGSEA. The CDR3 runs to 16 residues. Trimming cost V 1 base and J 0 bases; bases outside gene matches: 5. The CDR3 is CSVEAPGLASTDTQYF. CDR3 DNA: TGCAGCGTTGAAGCCCCGGGACTAGCAAGCACAGATACGCAGTATTTT.

The chain joins TRBV5-4 to TRBJ1-1; perhaps TRBD1 as D (6 bases). This CDR3 is built from 13 residues. V was cut by 2 bases and J by 5 bases, with 10 bases left in between. Germline lookup yields CDR1 SGHNT and CDR2 YYREEE (reference sequence). Here the CDR3 DNA reads TGTGCCAGCAGCTTAGGTAGGGGGACTGAAGCTTTCTTT. It yields the protein CASSLGRGTEAFF.

The V and J genes are TRBV7-9 and TRBJ2-1; 7 bases map to TRBD2. J lost 6 bases, V lost 3 bases, and 8 bases had no gene match. Germline loops: CDR1 SEHNR, CDR2 FQNEAQ (reference sequence). CDR3 size: 15 residues. This CDR3 is CASSFAGSGGNEQFF. Written as DNA, the CDR3 is TGTGCCAGCAGCTTCGCAGGGTCGGGGGGCAATGAGCAGTTCTTC.

The CDR3 region has the DNA TGTGCCAGTAGTATAAGGGCGGGAGGCTACACCTTC. It codes for CASSIRAGGYTF. The rearrangement links TRBV19 to TRBJ1-2, with D unresolved. The CDR3 is made up of 12 amino acids. The germline V gene encodes CDR1 LNHDA and CDR2 SQIVND (reference sequence). Trimming left V 2 bases short and J 8 bases short, with 9 bases between.

The DNA of the CDR3 is TGTGCCATCAGTGAGTCAGGGGGAACGAACACTGAAGCTTTCTTT. Translation gives CAISESGGTNTEAFF. The genes are TRBV10-3 and TRBJ1-1; D possibly corresponds to TRBD1 (6 bases). Trimming shortened V by 0 bases and J by 1 base, and 9 bases separated the two germline ends. The length of the CDR3 is 15 residues. Germline values: CDR1 ENHRY, CDR2 SYGVKD.

This clone has more than one count but fewer than ten. This rearrangement joins TRBV5-4 to TRBJ2-2; D may be TRBD2 (5 bases). Trimming removed 1 base at V and 7 bases at J, with 14 bases between. The CDR3 loop spans 15 amino acids. Germline V CDR1 and CDR2: SGHNT, YYREEE (reference sequence). CDR3 in amino acids: CASSLPDGMGGELFF. CDR3 sequence (DNA): TGTGCCAGCAGCTTGCCGGACGGGATGGGCGGGGAGCTGTTTTTT.

The gene calls are TRBV5-6 and TRBJ1-2; tentatively, D is TRBD1 (6 bases). The germline V gene has CDR1 SGHDT and CDR2 YYEEEE. The CDR3 covers 17 residues. V lost 0 bases and J 0 bases, leaving 15 bases between the germline ends. The CDR3 sequence is CASSLGARTEANYGYTF. The CDR3 bases are TGTGCCAGCAGCTTGGGGGCCCGGACAGAAGCTAACTATGGCTACACCTTC.

The gene calls are TRBV29-1 and TRBJ2-5; D remains ambiguous. Looked up from germline, CDR1 is SQVTM and CDR2 is ANQGSEA. The CDR3 runs to 11 residues. The V and J ends lost 1 base and 5 bases respectively, with 5 bases between them. CDR3 nucleotides: TGCAGCGTTGAAGGGGCCGAGACCCAGTACTTC. Translation: CSVEGAETQYF.

This clone was seen only a few times. The chain uses TRBV27 and TRBJ1-2, with D tentatively TRBD1 (6 bases). The CDR3 has 12 amino acids. Trimming took off 6 bases at V and 7 bases at J, with 12 bases between the two ends. Germline CDR1 reads MNHEY; CDR2 reads SMNVEV (reference sequence). The CDR3 region has the DNA TGTGCCAGCAGACAGGGTTATAGTGGCTACACCTTC. It specifies CASRQGYSGYTF.